The text below deals with one T cell receptor (beta chain). This CDR3 comprises 14 residues. Trimming took off 4 bases at V and 7 bases at J, with 14 bases between the two ends. Germline CDR1 MNHEY, CDR2 SVGAGI. These data originate in a study of shared clonotypes between healthy human individuals. The table came from immunoSEQ multiplex PCR; TCRdb's copy has only in-frame clones and leaves some out. This table has approximately 710,000 clones, roughly 91% appearing once. The sequenced material came from memory CD8+ T cells from PBMCs. Indicated subset: CD45RO+ cells pooled with CCR7-negative TemRA cells. This rearrangement joins TRBV6-5 to TRBJ1-5; D may be TRBD1 (6 bases). This clonotype originated in a man in his late teens or twenties in good health. Some clones in this sample may be carry-over from other donors' samples. The CDR3 DNA is TGTGCCAGCAGTTTTAGGGGGGCTGCCCAGCCCCAGCATTTT. Translating gives CASSFRGAAQPQHF.